This T cell receptor (beta chain) stems from a study of CD8 T cells in Susac syndrome. Study context: Clinical remission applied to about 8 sequenced Susac syndrome patients, and six had active disease.

Notes on this clonotype: Its target is not known.

V shed 0 bases and J 3 bases; nucleotides not matched to a gene: 9. This CDR3 is 16 amino acids long. Germline assignment: CDR1 SGDLS and CDR2 YYNGEE. TEMRA cells were FACS-enriched, unlike CD8+ and CD4+ T cells, which were negatively isolated. Study-level results: In total CD8+ repertoires, about 16 Susac-specific public clones were found, and in CD8+ TEMRA repertoires, five were found.

Reverse transcription of about 0.5 to 1 ug RNA was carried out with random hexamers. Amplification of TCR beta CDR3 by immunoSEQ multiplex PCR spanned 54 Vbeta and 13 Jbeta. Each CDR3 protein gets one entry after TCRdb re-called the immunoSEQ multiplex PCR reads with MiXCR. The table records fewer than 95,000 distinct CDR3 sequences, about 96% of them present only once. V is TRBV9 and J is TRBJ2-7, with 7 bases fitting TRBD2. This receptor was identified in a human donor with Susac syndrome. Sequenced material: CD8+ T cells from PBMCs. The CDR3 sequence is CASSVGGGGQVYEQYF. The CDR3 DNA reads TGTGCCAGCAGCGTAGGGGGGGGAGGACAAGTCTACGAGCAGTACTTC.